These T cell receptor beta chains were read from a single sample in a study of technical replicates of blood from a handful of donors. Assay used: immunoSEQ multiplex PCR; TCRdb lists only in-frame clones, some missing. The table lists approximately 68,000 clones, 95% to 98% of them singletons. Sequenced sample: T cells isolated from PBMCs. All receptors derive from a human donor in good health. Both conserved end residues are part of each CDR3. The D gene is left open where the match is weak.

>TRBJ1-3|TRBV21-1|17|-
CASPSGTHDVSGNTIYF
TGTGCCAGCCCATCCGGGACACACGACGTCTCTGGAAACACCATATATTTT
>TRBJ1-5|TRBV19|19|-
CASSIDPFRQFESNQPQHF
TGTGCCAGTAGTATAGATCCTTTTAGACAGTTCGAGAGCAATCAGCCCCAGCATTTT
>TRBJ2-7|TRBV27|14|TRBD2
CASSVGLASYEQYF
TGTGCCAGCAGTGTGGGACTAGCGTCATACGAGCAGTACTTC
>TRBJ2-7|TRBV5-1|14|-
CASSLAGASYEQYF
TGCGCCAGCAGCTTGGCAGGGGCGTCCTACGAGCAGTACTTC
>TRBJ2-1|TRBV28|14|-
CASSFWPQDNEQFF
TGTGCCAGCAGTTTTTGGCCACAGGACAATGAGCAGTTCTTC
>TRBJ2-2|TRBV10-2|16|TRBD2
CASSDLLAGVSGELFF
TGCGCCAGCAGTGACCTACTAGCGGGAGTCTCCGGGGAGCTGTTTTTT
>TRBJ2-2|TRBV5-1|15|TRBD1
CASSLVGQAAGELFF
TGCGCCAGCAGCTTGGTAGGACAGGCGGCCGGGGAGCTGTTTTTT
>TRBJ1-2|TRBV23-1|14|TRBD1
CASRRDSSNYGYTF
TGCGCCAGCAGACGGGACAGCTCTAACTATGGCTACACCTTC
>TRBJ2-1|TRBV28|14|TRBD2
CATWTSGRRNEQFF
TGTGCCACTTGGACTAGCGGGAGGAGGAATGAGCAGTTCTTC
>TRBJ1-2|TRBV5-4|13|TRBD1
CASSLRDRAGYTF
TGTGCCAGCAGCTTGCGAGACAGGGCGGGCTACACCTTC
>TRBJ1-5|TRBV27|14|-
CASSRGVGDQPQHF
TGTGCCAGCAGTCGGGGGGTGGGGGATCAGCCCCAGCATTTT
>TRBJ2-7|TRBV15|13|-
CATSGGETYEQYF
TGTGCCACCAGCGGGGGCGAGACCTACGAGCAGTACTTC
>TRBJ2-7|TRBV7-6|15|TRBD2
CASSAGGTSVSEQYF
TGTGCCAGCAGCGCTGGCGGGACTAGCGTATCCGAGCAGTACTTC
>TRBJ2-7|TRBV12-5|15|-
CASGLDHQAIYEQYF
TGTGCTAGTGGTTTGGACCATCAAGCAATCTACGAGCAGTACTTC
>TRBJ1-2|TRBV9|14|-
CASSAQPGRPGYTF
TGTGCCAGCAGCGCCCAGCCAGGGCGTCCTGGCTACACCTTC
>TRBJ2-5|TRBV7-8|14|-
CASSVTGKQETQYF
TGTGCCAGCAGCGTTACAGGGAAACAAGAGACCCAGTACTTC
>TRBJ2-2|TRBV28|14|TRBD2
CASTGTSNTGELFF
TGTGCCAGCACGGGGACTAGTAATACCGGGGAGCTGTTTTTT
>TRBJ2-7|TRBV13|14|-
CASSLTGSLKEQYF
TGTGCCAGCAGCTTAACCGGGAGCTTGAAGGAGCAGTACTTC
>TRBJ2-1|TRBV7-7|17|-
CASSLFLVDSTTDEQFF
TGTGCCAGCAGCTTATTCTTAGTCGACAGTACCACCGATGAGCAGTTCTTC
>TRBJ2-7|TRBV10-3|12|-
CAISESSYEQYF
TGTGCCATCAGTGAGTCGAGTTACGAGCAGTACTTC
>TRBJ2-5|TRBV11-2|14|TRBD1
CASSSGTGTETQYF
TGTGCCAGCAGCTCAGGGACAGGGACAGAGACCCAGTACTTC
>TRBJ2-3|TRBV7-8|17|TRBD2
CASSQGTSGRAGDTQYF
TGTGCCAGCAGCCAAGGGACTAGCGGGAGGGCCGGAGATACGCAGTATTTT
>TRBJ1-2|TRBV9|13|-
CASSAEGNYGYTF
TGTGCCAGCAGCGCGGAGGGAAACTATGGCTACACCTTC
>TRBJ2-5|TRBV30|13|-
CASEKGPRETQYF
TGTGCCTCCGAAAAGGGGCCCAGAGAGACCCAGTACTTC
>TRBJ2-7|TRBV7-8|13|TRBD1
CASSRDRGHEQYF
TGTGCCAGCAGCCGGGACAGGGGCCACGAGCAGTACTTC
>TRBJ1-5|TRBV19|16|TRBD1
CASSIKWTGGNQPQHF
TGTGCCAGTAGTATAAAATGGACAGGGGGAAATCAGCCCCAGCATTTT
>TRBJ2-7|TRBV5-4|13|-
CASSLPGMREQYF
TGTGCCAGCAGCTTACCCGGGATGCGCGAGCAGTACTTC
>TRBJ1-1|TRBV30|13|TRBD1
CAWSGDRGTEAFF
TGTGCCTGGAGTGGAGACAGGGGCACTGAAGCTTTCTTT
>TRBJ2-7|TRBV2|17|TRBD2
CASSEEGGGSLSYEQYF
TGTGCCAGCAGTGAAGAAGGCGGCGGGAGCTTATCCTACGAGCAGTACTTC
>TRBJ2-5|TRBV29-1|16|TRBD2
CSVDGREESIQETQYF
TGCAGCGTTGACGGGAGGGAGGAAAGTATCCAAGAGACCCAGTACTTC
>TRBJ2-4|TRBV4-1|14|-
CASSQALTKNIQYF
TGCGCCAGCAGCCAAGCCTTGACTAAAAACATTCAGTACTTC
>TRBJ2-1|TRBV4-1|16|TRBD2
CASSLMTSGGGNEQFF
TGCGCCAGCAGCCTCATGACTAGCGGAGGGGGAAATGAGCAGTTCTTC